The entry that follows covers one TCR beta chain sequence. Its antigen is not known. Genomic DNA served as template for TCR beta VDJ and CDR3 profiling. One entry per CDR3 protein, called by TCRdb with MiXCR from the reads. This table holds approximately 200,000 distinct CDR3 sequences, 40% to 60% found once. The CDR3 is 17 residues long. V lost 1 base, J lost 9 bases, and 22 bases lay in between. Germline loops: CDR1 SGHTA, CDR2 FQGTGA. This entry comes from a study of CD8+CD57+ T cells in acquired aplastic anemia. Overall study results and limits: A significant difference in CD8+ Simpson's diversity between patients and controls was not found. A set of twenty-nine CD8+ CDR3 sequences was shared between patients and controls, and these sequences appeared highly expressed in patients.

Sequencing involved patients with CD8+CD57+ cell expansion previously shown by flow cytometry. Severe acquired aplastic anemia was diagnosed in all patients. The origin of this receptor is a human donor with aplastic anemia. The rearrangement links TRBV7-3 to TRBJ2-1, with a weak D call TRBD2 (5 bases). Sequencing input: sorted CD4+, CD8+, or CD8+CD57+ T cells (not recorded which) from PBMCs. CDR3: CASSLNGGLVSKGEQFF. The CDR3 DNA is TGTGCCAGCAGCTTAAACGGCGGGCTGGTCTCTAAGGGTGAGCAGTTCTTC.